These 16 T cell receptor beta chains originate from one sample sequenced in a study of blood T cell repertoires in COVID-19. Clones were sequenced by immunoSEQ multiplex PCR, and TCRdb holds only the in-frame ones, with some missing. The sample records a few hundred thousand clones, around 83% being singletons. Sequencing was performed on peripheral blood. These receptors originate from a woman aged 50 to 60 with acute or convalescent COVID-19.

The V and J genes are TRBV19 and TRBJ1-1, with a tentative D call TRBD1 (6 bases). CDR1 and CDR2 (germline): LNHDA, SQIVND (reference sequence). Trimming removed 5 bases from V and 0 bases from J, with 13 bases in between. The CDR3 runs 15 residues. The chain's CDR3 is CASSSQGSVNTEAFF. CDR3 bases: TGTGCCAGTAGTTCTCAGGGGTCCGTGAACACTGAAGCTTTCTTT.

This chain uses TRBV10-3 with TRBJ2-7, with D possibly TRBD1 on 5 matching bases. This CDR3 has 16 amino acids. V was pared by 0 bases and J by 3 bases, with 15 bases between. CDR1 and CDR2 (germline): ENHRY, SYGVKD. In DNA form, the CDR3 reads TGTGCCATCAGTGAGTCGCGACAGACCCGCATCTACGAGCAGTACTTC. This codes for CAISESRQTRIYEQYF.

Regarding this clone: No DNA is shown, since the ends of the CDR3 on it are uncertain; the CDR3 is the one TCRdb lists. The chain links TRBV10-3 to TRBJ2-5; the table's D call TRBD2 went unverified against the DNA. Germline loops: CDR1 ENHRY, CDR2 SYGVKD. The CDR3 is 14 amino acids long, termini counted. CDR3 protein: CAISTSDSLETQYF.

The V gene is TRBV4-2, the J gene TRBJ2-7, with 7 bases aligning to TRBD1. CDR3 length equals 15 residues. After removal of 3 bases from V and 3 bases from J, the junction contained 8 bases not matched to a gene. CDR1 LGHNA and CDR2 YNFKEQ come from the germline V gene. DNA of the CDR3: TGTGCCAGCAGCCAGTACCTCGGGACAGTCTACGAGCAGTACGTC. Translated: CASSQYLGTVYEQYV.

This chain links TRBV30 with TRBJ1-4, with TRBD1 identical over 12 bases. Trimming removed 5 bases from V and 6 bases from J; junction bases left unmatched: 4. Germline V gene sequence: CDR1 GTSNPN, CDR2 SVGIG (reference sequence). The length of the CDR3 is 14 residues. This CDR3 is CAWGGTGGYEKLFF. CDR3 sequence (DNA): TGTGCCTGGGGGGGGACAGGGGGCTATGAAAAACTGTTTTTT.

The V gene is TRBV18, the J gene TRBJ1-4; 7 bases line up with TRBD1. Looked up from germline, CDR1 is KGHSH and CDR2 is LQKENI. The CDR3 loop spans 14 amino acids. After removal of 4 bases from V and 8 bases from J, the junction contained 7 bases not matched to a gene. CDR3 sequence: CASSLGQQAEKLFF. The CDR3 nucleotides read TGTGCCAGCTCACTGGGACAGCAGGCGGAAAAACTGTTTTTT.

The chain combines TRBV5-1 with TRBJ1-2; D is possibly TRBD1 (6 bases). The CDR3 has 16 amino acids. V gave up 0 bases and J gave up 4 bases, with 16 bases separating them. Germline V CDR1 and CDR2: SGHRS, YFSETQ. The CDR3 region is CASSLETGNGLYGYTF. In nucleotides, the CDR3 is TGCGCCAGCAGCTTGGAGACAGGAAACGGCCTCTATGGCTACACCTTC.

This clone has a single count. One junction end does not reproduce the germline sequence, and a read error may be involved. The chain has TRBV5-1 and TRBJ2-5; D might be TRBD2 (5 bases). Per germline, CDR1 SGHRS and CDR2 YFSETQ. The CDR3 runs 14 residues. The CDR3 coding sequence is TGCGCCAGCAGCGTCCTAGCCGACCATGAGACCCAGTACTTC. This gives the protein CASSVLADHETQYF.

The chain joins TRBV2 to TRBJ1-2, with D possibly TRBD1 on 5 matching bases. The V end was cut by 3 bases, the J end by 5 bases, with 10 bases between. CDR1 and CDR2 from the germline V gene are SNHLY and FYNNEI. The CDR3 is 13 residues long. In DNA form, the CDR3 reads TGTGCCAGCAGTGAGGGGGGTGGGTATGGCTACACCTTC. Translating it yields CASSEGGGYGYTF.

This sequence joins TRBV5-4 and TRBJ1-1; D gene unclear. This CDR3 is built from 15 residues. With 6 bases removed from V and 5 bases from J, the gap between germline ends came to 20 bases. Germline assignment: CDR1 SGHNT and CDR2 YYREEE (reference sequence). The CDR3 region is CASMVGSGPETEAFF. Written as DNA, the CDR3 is TGTGCCAGCATGGTCGGTTCAGGTCCGGAAACTGAAGCTTTCTTT.

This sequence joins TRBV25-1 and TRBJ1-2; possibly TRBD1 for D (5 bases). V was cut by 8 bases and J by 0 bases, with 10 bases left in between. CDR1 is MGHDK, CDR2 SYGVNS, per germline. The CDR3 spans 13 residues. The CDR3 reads CASRGGPNYGYTF. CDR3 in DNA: TGTGCCAGCCGGGGGGGTCCTAACTATGGCTACACCTTC.

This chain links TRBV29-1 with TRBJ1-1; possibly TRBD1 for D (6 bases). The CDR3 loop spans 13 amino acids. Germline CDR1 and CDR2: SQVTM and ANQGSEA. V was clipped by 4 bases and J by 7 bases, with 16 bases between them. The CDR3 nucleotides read TGCAGCGTTGGGGGCCCAGGGGTTGGTGAAGCTTTCTTT. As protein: CSVGGPGVGEAFF.

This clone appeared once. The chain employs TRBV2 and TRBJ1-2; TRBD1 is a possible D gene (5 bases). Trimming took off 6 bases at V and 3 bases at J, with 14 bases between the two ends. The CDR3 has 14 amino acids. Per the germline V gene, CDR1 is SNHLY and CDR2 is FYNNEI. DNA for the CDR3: TGTGCCAGCAGGTCGGGGGGAGGCGACTATGGCTACACCTTC. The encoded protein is CASRSGGGDYGYTF. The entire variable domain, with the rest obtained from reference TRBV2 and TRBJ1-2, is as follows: EPEVTQTPSHQVTQMGQEVILRCVPISNHLYFYWYRQILGQKVEFLVSFYNNEISEKSEIFDDQFSVERPDGSNFTLKIRSTKLEDSAMYFCASRSGGGDYGYTFGSGTRLTVV.

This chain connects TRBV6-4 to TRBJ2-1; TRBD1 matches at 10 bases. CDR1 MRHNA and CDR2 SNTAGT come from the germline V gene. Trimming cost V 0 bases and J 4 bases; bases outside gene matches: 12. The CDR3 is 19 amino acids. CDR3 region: CASSDSLLPGTGEYNEQFF. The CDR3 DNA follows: TGTGCCAGCAGTGACTCGTTGTTACCCGGGACAGGGGAATACAATGAGCAGTTCTTC.

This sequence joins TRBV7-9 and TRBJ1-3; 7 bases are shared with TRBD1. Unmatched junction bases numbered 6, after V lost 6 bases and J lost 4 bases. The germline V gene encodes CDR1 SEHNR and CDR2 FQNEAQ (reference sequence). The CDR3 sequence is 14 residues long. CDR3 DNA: TGTGCCAGCAGACAACAGGGGCACGGAAACACCATATATTTT. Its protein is CASRQQGHGNTIYF.

The CDR3: CASSFLEANVLTF. The CDR3 nucleotides are TGCGCCAGCAGCTTTTTAGAGGCCAACGTCCTGACTTTC. This rearrangement joins TRBV5-1 to TRBJ2-6; D gene unclear. Germline-derived CDR1 and CDR2 are SGHRS and YFSETQ. V dropped 2 bases and J dropped 6 bases, with 6 bases sitting between them. CDR3 length: 13 amino acids.